The 2 T cell receptor beta chains in this list originate from one sample, sequenced in a study of cytomegalovirus exposure and HLA in healthy donors. The PCR ran on 60 Vbeta and 13 Jbeta primers. Only in-frame clones appear in the TCRdb table, and some are missing; sequencing was by immunoSEQ multiplex PCR. The data show around 200,000 clones, 75% to 90% seen once. Sequencing was carried out using PBMCs. These receptors originate from a man aged 50 to 59 in good health and CMV-seronegative.

This chain uses TRBV6-5 with TRBJ2-7, with TRBD1 matching over 7 bases. This CDR3 has 14 amino acids. Germline assignment: CDR1 MNHEY and CDR2 SVGAGI. Trimming took 2 bases from V and 5 from J; bases not matched to a gene: 6. CDR3 DNA: TGTGCCAGCAGTTACACCCGACAGGGTCACGAGCAGTACTTC. Its protein product is CASSYTRQGHEQYF.

The CDR3 is CASSVVPDFYNEQFF. In DNA form, the CDR3 reads TGTGCCAGCAGCGTAGTTCCAGACTTCTACAATGAGCAGTTCTTC. This chain connects TRBV9 to TRBJ2-1; D is unclear. Trimming shortened V by 0 bases and J by 3 bases, and 10 bases separated the two germline ends. CDR1 is SGDLS, CDR2 YYNGEE, per germline. This CDR3 spans 15 amino acids.